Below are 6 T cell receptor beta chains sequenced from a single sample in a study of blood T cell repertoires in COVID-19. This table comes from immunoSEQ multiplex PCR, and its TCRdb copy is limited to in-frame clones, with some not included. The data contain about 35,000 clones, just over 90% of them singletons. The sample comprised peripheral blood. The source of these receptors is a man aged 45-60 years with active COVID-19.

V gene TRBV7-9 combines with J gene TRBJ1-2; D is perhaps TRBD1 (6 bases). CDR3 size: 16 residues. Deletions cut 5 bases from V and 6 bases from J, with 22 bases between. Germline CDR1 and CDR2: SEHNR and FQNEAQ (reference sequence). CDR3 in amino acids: CASSLRTALTADGYTF. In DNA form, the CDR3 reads TGTGCCAGCAGCCTCCGGACAGCCCTAACCGCCGATGGCTACACCTTC.

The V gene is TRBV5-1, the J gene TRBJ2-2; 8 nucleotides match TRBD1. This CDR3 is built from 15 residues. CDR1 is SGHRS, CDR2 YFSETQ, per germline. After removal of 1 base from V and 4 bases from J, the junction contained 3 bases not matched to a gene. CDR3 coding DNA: TGCGCCAGCAGCTTGCAGGGGGCTGGCACCGGGGAGCTGTTTTTT. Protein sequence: CASSLQGAGTGELFF.

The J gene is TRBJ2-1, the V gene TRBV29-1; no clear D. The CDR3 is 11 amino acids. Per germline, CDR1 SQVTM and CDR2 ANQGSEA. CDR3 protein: CSFISYNEQFF. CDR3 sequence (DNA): TGCAGTTTTATCTCCTACAATGAGCAGTTCTTC.

As DNA, the CDR3 is TGTGCTAGTGGTAACAACCTCAGGGAAAAACTGTTTTTT. Translation gives CASGNNLREKLFF. The rearrangement joins TRBV12-5 to TRBJ1-4; no reliable D call. The CDR3 runs to 13 residues. The ends were cut back, 5 bases at V and 8 bases at J, with 12 bases in the middle. The germline CDR1 and CDR2 sequences are LGHNT and FRNRAP.

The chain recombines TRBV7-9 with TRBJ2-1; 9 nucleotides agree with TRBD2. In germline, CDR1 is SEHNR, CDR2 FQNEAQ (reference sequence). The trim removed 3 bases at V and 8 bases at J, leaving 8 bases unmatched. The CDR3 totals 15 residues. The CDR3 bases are TGTGCCAGCAGCTTTGGCGGGAGGGCCAGGGATGAGCAGTTCTTC. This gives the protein CASSFGGRARDEQFF.

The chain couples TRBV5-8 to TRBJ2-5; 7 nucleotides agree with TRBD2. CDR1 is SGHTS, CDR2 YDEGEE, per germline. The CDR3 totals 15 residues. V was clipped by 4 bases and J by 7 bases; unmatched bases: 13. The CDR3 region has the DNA TGTGCCAGCAGCCCTGGGACTACCTCCGGGGGGACCCAGTACTTC. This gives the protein CASSPGTTSGGTQYF.